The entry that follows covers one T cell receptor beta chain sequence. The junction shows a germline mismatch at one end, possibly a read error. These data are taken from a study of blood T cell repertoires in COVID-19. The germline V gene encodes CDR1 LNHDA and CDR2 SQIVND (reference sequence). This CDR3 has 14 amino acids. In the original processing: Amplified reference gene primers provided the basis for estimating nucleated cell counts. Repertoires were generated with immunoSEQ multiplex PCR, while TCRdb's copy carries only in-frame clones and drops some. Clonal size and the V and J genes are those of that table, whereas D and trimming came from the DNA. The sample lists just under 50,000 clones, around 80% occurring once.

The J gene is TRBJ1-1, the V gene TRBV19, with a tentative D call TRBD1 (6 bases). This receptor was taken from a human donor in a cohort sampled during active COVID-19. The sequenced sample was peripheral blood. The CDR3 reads CASSIRQGNPEAFF. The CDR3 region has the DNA TGTGCCAGTAGTATAAGGCAGGGGAACCCTGAAGCTTTCTTT.